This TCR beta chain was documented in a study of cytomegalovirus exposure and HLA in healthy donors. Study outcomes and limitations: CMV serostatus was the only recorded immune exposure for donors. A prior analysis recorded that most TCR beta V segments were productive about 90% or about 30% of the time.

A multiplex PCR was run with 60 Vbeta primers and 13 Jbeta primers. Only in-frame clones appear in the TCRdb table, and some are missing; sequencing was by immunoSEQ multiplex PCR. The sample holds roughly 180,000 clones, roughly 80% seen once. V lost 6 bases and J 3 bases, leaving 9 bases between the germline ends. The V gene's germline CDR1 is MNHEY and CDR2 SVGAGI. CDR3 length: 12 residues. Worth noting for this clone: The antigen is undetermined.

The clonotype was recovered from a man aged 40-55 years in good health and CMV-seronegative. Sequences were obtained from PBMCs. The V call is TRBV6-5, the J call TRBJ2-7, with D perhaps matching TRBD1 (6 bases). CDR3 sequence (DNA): TGTGCCAGCAGGAAACAGGGCTACGAGCAGTACTTC. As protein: CASRKQGYEQYF.